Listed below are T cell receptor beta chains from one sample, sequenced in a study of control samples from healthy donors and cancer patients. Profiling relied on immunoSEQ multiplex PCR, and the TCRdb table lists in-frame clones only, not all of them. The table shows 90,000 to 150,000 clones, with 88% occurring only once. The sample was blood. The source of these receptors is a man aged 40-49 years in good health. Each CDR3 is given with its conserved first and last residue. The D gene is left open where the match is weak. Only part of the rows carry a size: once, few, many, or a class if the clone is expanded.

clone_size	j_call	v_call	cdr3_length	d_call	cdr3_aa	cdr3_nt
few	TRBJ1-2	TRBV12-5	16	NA	CASGSGQTRTDYGYTF	TGTGCTAGTGGTTCCGGACAGACCCGCACAGACTATGGCTACACCTTC
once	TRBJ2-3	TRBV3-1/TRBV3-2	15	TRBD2	CASSRRGGGTDTQYF	TGTGCCAGCAGCCGACGGGGGGGAGGCACAGATACGCAGTATTTT
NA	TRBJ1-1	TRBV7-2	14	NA	CASSLVRSNTEAFF	TGTGCCAGCAGCTTAGTGAGGTCTAACACTGAAGCTTTCTTT
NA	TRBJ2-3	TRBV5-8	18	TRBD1	CASRLKSWDRGVEDTQYF	TGTGCCAGCCGTTTGAAGTCCTGGGACAGGGGAGTTGAAGATACGCAGTATTTT
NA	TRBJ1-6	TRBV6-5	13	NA	CASSFRRNSPLHF	TGTGCCAGCAGTTTCAGGAGGAATTCACCCCTCCACTTT
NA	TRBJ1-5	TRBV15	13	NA	CATSRTGNQPQHF	TGTGCCACCAGCAGAACAGGCAATCAGCCCCAGCATTTT
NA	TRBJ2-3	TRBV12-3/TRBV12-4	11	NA	CASSPRGTQYF	TGTGCCAGCAGCCCTCGGGGTACGCAGTATTTT
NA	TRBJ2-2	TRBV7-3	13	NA	CASSLMGSGELFF	TGTGCCAGCAGCTTAATGGGGTCCGGGGAGCTGTTTTTT
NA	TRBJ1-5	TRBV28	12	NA	CASSFPRQPQHF	TGTGCCAGCAGTTTCCCTCGTCAGCCCCAGCATTTT
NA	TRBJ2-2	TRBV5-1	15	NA	CASSLSTALTGELFF	TGCGCCAGCAGCTTGAGCACCGCGCTCACCGGGGAGCTGTTTTTT
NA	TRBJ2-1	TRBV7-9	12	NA	CASGLSYNEQFF	TGTGCCAGCGGCCTCTCCTACAATGAGCAGTTCTTC
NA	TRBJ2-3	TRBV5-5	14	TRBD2	CASSFGGGLDTQYF	TGTGCCAGCAGCTTTGGCGGGGGGTTAGATACGCAGTATTTT
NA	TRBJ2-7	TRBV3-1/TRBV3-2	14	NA	CASSPTGRRYEQYF	TGTGCCAGCAGCCCCACGGGACGTCGCTACGAGCAGTACTTC
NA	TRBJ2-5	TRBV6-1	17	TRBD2	CASSEPSGGAHQETQYF	TGTGCCAGCAGTGAACCTAGCGGGGGGGCCCACCAAGAGACCCAGTACTTC
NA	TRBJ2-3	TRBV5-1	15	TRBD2	CASSYSGGAADTQYF	TGCGCCAGCAGCTATAGCGGGGGGGCCGCAGATACGCAGTATTTT
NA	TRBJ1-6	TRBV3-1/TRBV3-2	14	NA	CASSYTGRSSPLHF	TGTGCCAGCAGCTATACAGGGAGAAGTTCACCCCTCCACTTT
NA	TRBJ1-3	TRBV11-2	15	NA	CASSPNRVFGNTIYF	TGTGCCAGCAGCCCTAACAGGGTCTTTGGAAACACCATATATTTT
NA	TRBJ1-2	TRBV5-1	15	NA	CASSLVASELYGYTF	TGCGCCAGCAGCTTGGTGGCCAGCGAGTTATATGGCTACACCTTC